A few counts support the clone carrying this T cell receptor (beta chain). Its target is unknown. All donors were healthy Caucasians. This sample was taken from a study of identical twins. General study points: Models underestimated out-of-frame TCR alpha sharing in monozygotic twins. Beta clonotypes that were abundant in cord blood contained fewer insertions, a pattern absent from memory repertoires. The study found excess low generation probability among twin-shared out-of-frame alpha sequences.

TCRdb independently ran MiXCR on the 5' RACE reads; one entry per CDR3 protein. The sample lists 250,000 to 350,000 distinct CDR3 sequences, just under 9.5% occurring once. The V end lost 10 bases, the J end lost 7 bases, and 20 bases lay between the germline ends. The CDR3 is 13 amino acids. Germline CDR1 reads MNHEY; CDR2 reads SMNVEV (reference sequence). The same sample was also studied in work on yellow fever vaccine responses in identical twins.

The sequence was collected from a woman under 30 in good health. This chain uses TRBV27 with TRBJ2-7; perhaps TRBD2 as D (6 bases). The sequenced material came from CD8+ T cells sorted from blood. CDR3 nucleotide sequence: TGTGCCACTACACGGCCCGGGAGTATGGAGCAGTACTTC. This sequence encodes CATTRPGSMEQYF.